The 26 T cell receptor beta chains below all came from one sample that was sequenced in a study of blood T cell repertoires in COVID-19. Libraries were prepared by immunoSEQ multiplex PCR; TCRdb keeps only in-frame clonotypes and omits some of them. The sample includes 55,000 to 65,000 clones, about 91% seen only once; the top ten take 14%. Material for sequencing was peripheral blood. All receptors derive from a woman aged 60-75 years with active COVID-19.

The genes are TRBV2 and TRBJ2-7; no clear D gene. The CDR3 sequence is 13 residues long. The V gene's germline CDR1 is SNHLY and CDR2 FYNNEI. The V and J ends lost 0 bases and 0 bases respectively, with 3 bases between them. The CDR3 nucleotides are TGTGCCAGCAGTGAAGCGCGCTCCTACGAGCAGTACTTC. Amino acids: CASSEARSYEQYF. Using reference TRBV2 and TRBJ2-7 for the parts outside the CDR3, the full variable domain is EPEVTQTPSHQVTQMGQEVILRCVPISNHLYFYWYRQILGQKVEFLVSFYNNEISEKSEIFDDQFSVERPDGSNFTLKIRSTKLEDSAMYFCASSEARSYEQYFGPGTRLTVT.

This clone turned up a few times. This chain connects TRBV24-1 to TRBJ2-1, with 12 positions matching TRBD2. The junction had 3 bases not matched to a gene; V was cut back by 3 bases and J by 7 bases. Germline loops: CDR1 KGHDR, CDR2 SFDVKD. CDR3 length: 15 residues. The CDR3 DNA sequence: TGTGCCACCAGTGATGGACTAGCGGGGAGTAATGAGCAGTTCTTC. Translation gives CATSDGLAGSNEQFF.

This sequence joins TRBV7-9 and TRBJ2-3, with TRBD2 matching 13 bases. Germline V gene sequence: CDR1 SEHNR, CDR2 FQNEAQ (reference sequence). V dropped 4 bases and J dropped 7; count of bases not matched to a gene: 2. The CDR3 is 14 residues long. The CDR3 is CASSSGLAGYTQYF. As DNA, the CDR3 is TGTGCCAGCAGCTCGGGACTAGCGGGGTATACGCAGTATTTT.

The rearrangement uses TRBV10-3 and TRBJ2-7, with 12 bases fitting TRBD1. The J segment lost 5 bases and the V segment lost 10 bases, leaving 24 bases of the junction unmatched. This CDR3 comprises 19 residues. Germline CDR1 is ENHRY and CDR2 is SYGVKD. The CDR3, as DNA: TGTGCCACCGGAGACCGCCATCCCGGGACAGGGGGCAAGGGTAACGAGCAGTACTTC. Amino acid sequence: CATGDRHPGTGGKGNEQYF.

This clone was counted a single time. The rearrangement joins TRBV19 to TRBJ1-3; 8 bases agree with TRBD1. Trimming removed 8 bases from V and 8 bases from J; junction bases left unmatched: 11. Germline V gene lookup returns CDR1 LNHDA and CDR2 SQIVND (reference sequence). The CDR3 contains 14 residues. The CDR3 coding sequence is TGTGCCAGTGTTCACAGGGGGACGAAGGACACCATATATTTT. Its translation: CASVHRGTKDTIYF.

V gene TRBV14 combines with J gene TRBJ1-6; 9 bases are shared with TRBD1. The CDR3 runs 16 residues. The germline V gene has CDR1 SGHDN and CDR2 FVKESK. Trimming removed 3 bases from V and 8 bases from J; junction bases left unmatched: 8. CDR3 DNA: TGTGCCAGCAGCCATTGGACAGGGGCGGGCCATTCACCCCTCCACTTT. This encodes CASSHWTGAGHSPLHF.

By frequency in the sample, this clone is medium-sized. This sequence joins TRBV5-1 and TRBJ1-6, with TRBD1 matching over 8 bases. The V segment lost 3 bases and the J segment 8 bases; nucleotides outside the gene matches: 10. Germline V gene sequence: CDR1 SGHRS, CDR2 YFSETQ. The CDR3 consists of 16 residues. CDR3 residues: CASSSTTGAVYSPLHF. DNA of the CDR3: TGCGCCAGCAGCTCTACGACAGGGGCTGTTTATTCACCCCTCCACTTT.

In DNA form, the CDR3 reads TGTGCCAGCAGCTTTTACGGGACAGGGTTGCCCGGGGAGCTGTTTTTT. As protein: CASSFYGTGLPGELFF. V usage is TRBV7-2 and J usage is TRBJ2-2; 9 nucleotides align to TRBD1. The germline gives CDR1 SGHTA, CDR2 FQGNSA. The CDR3 has 16 residues. The ends lost 3 bases at V and 6 bases at J; junction bases unmatched: 8.

The J gene is TRBJ1-1, the V gene TRBV5-1; 7 bases are shared with TRBD1. The V gene end was trimmed by 0 bases and the J gene end by 2 bases; junction bases not matched to a gene: 1. From germline, CDR1 is SGHRS and CDR2 YFSETQ. The CDR3 extends over 14 amino acids. CDR3 region: CASSLDRGNTEAFF. CDR3 coding DNA: TGCGCCAGCAGCTTGGACAGGGGAAACACTGAAGCTTTCTTT.

V usage is TRBV19 and J usage is TRBJ2-3; TRBD2 might be the D (6 bases). The CDR3 spans 15 residues. Germline V lookup: CDR1 LNHDA, CDR2 SQIVND (reference sequence). V lost 3 bases and J lost 4, with 14 bases in between. The CDR3 nucleotides are TGTGCCAGTAGTATTCGGCGGGGAGAGCCAGATACGCAGTATTTT. It codes for CASSIRRGEPDTQYF.

This clone was observed once. The CDR3 coding sequence is TGCGCCAGCAGCCAAGGGGTCAGGGCCAATGAGCAGTTCTTC. Amino acids: CASSQGVRANEQFF. This chain uses TRBV4-3 with TRBJ2-1; a possible D gene is TRBD1 (5 bases). V was clipped by 1 base and J by 6 bases, with 10 bases between them. Germline lookup yields CDR1 LGHNA and CDR2 YSLEER. The CDR3 has 14 residues.

V usage is TRBV11-1 and J usage is TRBJ2-1, with 8 bases lining up with TRBD2. V lost 5 bases and J lost 5; bases outside the gene matches: 11. Looked up from germline, CDR1 is SGHAT and CDR2 is FQDESV (reference sequence). The CDR3 is made up of 16 amino acids. The CDR3, as DNA: TGTGCCAGCAGCCTAGAGGGGGGACTAGGACACAATGAGCAGTTCTTC. This translates into CASSLEGGLGHNEQFF.

This chain links TRBV14 with TRBJ1-2; 9 bases fit TRBD1. The CDR3 runs 16 residues. Germline CDR1 is SGHDN and CDR2 is FVKESK. Trimming removed 1 base from V and 7 bases from J; junction bases left unmatched: 10. The CDR3 protein is CASSQVFAGQGFGYTF. The CDR3 nucleotides are TGTGCCAGCAGCCAAGTTTTCGCGGGACAGGGTTTTGGCTACACCTTC. The full variable domain, in which reference TRBV14 and TRBJ1-2 provide the parts outside the CDR3, is EAGVTQFPSHSVIEKGQTVTLRCDPISGHDNLYWYRRVMGKEIKFLLHFVKESKQDESGMPNNRFLAERTGGTYSTLKVQPAELEDSGVYFCASSQVFAGQGFGYTFGSGTRLTVV.

The V call is TRBV19, the J call TRBJ1-3; a weak D match, TRBD1 (6 bases). Trimming stripped 7 bases from V and 3 bases from J, with 13 bases between. The germline CDR1 and CDR2 sequences are LNHDA and SQIVND (reference sequence). The CDR3 loop spans 14 amino acids. The CDR3 coding sequence is TGTGCCAGTACATCGGACAGCGTTGGAAACACCATATATTTT. Its translation: CASTSDSVGNTIYF. The whole variable domain, filled in from reference TRBV19 and TRBJ1-3, reads DGGITQSPKYLFRKEGQNVTLSCEQNLNHDAMYWYRQDPGQGLRLIYYSQIVNDFQKGDIAEGYSVSREKKESFPLTVTSAQKNPTAFYLCASTSDSVGNTIYFGEGSWLTVV.

The rearrangement links TRBV15 to TRBJ1-6, with D unclear. This CDR3 is built from 12 residues. Trimming pared 5 bases from V and 12 bases from J, leaving 11 bases between. Germline V gives CDR1 LNHNV, CDR2 YYDKDF (reference sequence). The CDR3 bases are TGTGCCACCAGCGACTGGGCGGGACCCCTCCACTTT. This translates into CATSDWAGPLHF.

The V gene is TRBV7-3, the J gene TRBJ2-5, with TRBD1 identical over 9 bases. V lost 5 bases, J lost 7 bases, and 5 bases stayed unmatched. This CDR3 comprises 13 residues. Germline CDR1 reads SGHTA; CDR2 reads FQGTGA. CDR3 residues: CASSPAGQGTQYF. In DNA, the CDR3 is TGTGCCAGCAGCCCCGCGGGACAGGGGACCCAGTACTTC.

The chain recombines TRBV5-4 with TRBJ2-5; tentatively, D is TRBD1 (6 bases). Per the germline V gene, CDR1 is SGHNT and CDR2 is YYREEE (reference sequence). V was cut by 0 bases and J by 3 bases, with 15 bases left in between. CDR3 length: 16 amino acids. DNA for the CDR3: TGTGCCAGCAGCTTGGGGTCAGGGGTTCTCAAAGAGACCCAGTACTTC. It translates to CASSLGSGVLKETQYF.

The chain joins TRBV5-4 to TRBJ2-3; the D gene is possibly TRBD2 (5 bases). This CDR3 spans 16 amino acids. The V end was cut by 4 bases, the J end by 3 bases, with 18 bases between. Germline assignment: CDR1 SGHNT and CDR2 YYREEE (reference sequence). CDR3 residues: CASSLEGLRRTDTQYF. The CDR3 nucleotides are TGTGCCAGCAGCCTCGAGGGCCTACGTAGGACAGATACGCAGTATTTT. Together with reference TRBV5-4 and TRBJ2-3, the CDR3 gives the full variable domain: ETGVTQSPTHLIKTRGQQVTLRCSSQSGHNTVSWYQQALGQGPQFIFQYYREEENGRGNFPPRFSGLQFPNYSSELNVNALELDDSALYLCASSLEGLRRTDTQYFGPGTRLTVL.

This clone showed up just once. V is TRBV3-1 (or the pseudogene TRBV3-2) and J is TRBJ1-6, with TRBD1 matching over 7 bases. The CDR3 is 15 amino acids. V was pared by 4 bases and J by 6 bases, with 6 bases of the junction left unmatched. Germline-derived CDR1 and CDR2 are LGHDT and YNNKEL (reference sequence). For the CDR3, the DNA is TGTGCCAGCAGCCTCAGTGAGGGGGCTAATTCACCCCTCCACTTT. Protein product: CASSLSEGANSPLHF.

The chain joins TRBV19 to TRBJ1-6, with D hard to call. V was pared by 3 bases and J by 6 bases, with 12 bases between. The CDR3 sequence is 15 residues long. Germline values: CDR1 LNHDA, CDR2 SQIVND (reference sequence). The CDR3 nucleotides read TGTGCCAGTAGTATCGGGGAGACGAGTAATTCACCCCTCCACTTT. Encoded protein: CASSIGETSNSPLHF. Filled out from reference TRBV19 and TRBJ1-6, the complete variable domain reads DGGITQSPKYLFRKEGQNVTLSCEQNLNHDAMYWYRQDPGQGLRLIYYSQIVNDFQKGDIAEGYSVSREKKESFPLTVTSAQKNPTAFYLCASSIGETSNSPLHFGNGTRLTVT.

The CDR3 sequence is CASSLAGGSYNEQFF. CDR3 in DNA: TGTGCCAGCAGTCTAGCGGGGGGCTCCTACAATGAGCAGTTCTTC. The chain carries TRBV14 and TRBJ2-1, with 11 bases matching TRBD2. CDR1 SGHDN and CDR2 FVKESK come from the germline V gene. CDR3 length equals 15 residues. With 6 bases clipped from V and 0 bases from J, the junction kept 1 base outside the gene matches.

This sequence joins TRBV6-2 or TRBV6-3 and TRBJ2-1; tentative D call: TRBD2 (5 bases). CDR1 is MNHEY and CDR2 is SVGEGT in the germline V gene. V was shortened by 3 bases and J by 6 bases, with 9 bases between the two germline ends. This CDR3 region has 13 residues. The CDR3 region is CASSYQEANEQFF. Written as DNA, the CDR3 is TGTGCCAGCAGTTATCAGGAGGCCAATGAGCAGTTCTTC.

The chain has TRBV9 and TRBJ1-1; 7 bases align to TRBD1. Trimming took 0 bases from V and 1 from J; bases not matched to a gene: 3. The CDR3 runs 15 residues. Germline CDR1 is SGDLS and CDR2 is YYNGEE. The CDR3 region has the DNA TGTGCCAGCAGCGTAGGGGCAGGGGGGAACACTGAAGCTTTCTTT. Amino acids: CASSVGAGGNTEAFF.

The V and J genes are TRBV4-2 and TRBJ2-1; 9 nucleotides align to TRBD2. The germline V gene encodes CDR1 LGHNA and CDR2 YNFKEQ. The CDR3 has 15 amino acids. With V trimmed by 3 bases and J by 7 bases, 7 bases remained unmatched. The chain's CDR3 is CASSHFPSGDNEQFF. The CDR3 DNA reads as TGTGCCAGCAGCCATTTCCCTAGCGGGGATAATGAGCAGTTCTTC.

This chain joins TRBV7-2 and TRBJ2-1; TRBD2 aligns across 9 bases. The CDR3 loop spans 16 amino acids. J lost 3 bases, V lost 1 base, and 4 bases had no gene match. The V gene's germline CDR1 is SGHTA and CDR2 FQGNSA. CDR3 protein: CASSLVWRGGYNEQFF. CDR3 bases: TGTGCCAGCAGCTTAGTATGGCGGGGGGGCTACAATGAGCAGTTCTTC.

V and J are TRBV3-1 (or the pseudogene TRBV3-2) and TRBJ2-7, with D unclear. The CDR3 covers 17 residues. Looked up from germline, CDR1 is LGHDT and CDR2 is YNNKEL (reference sequence). Trimming removed 1 base at V and 0 bases at J, with 16 bases between. The CDR3 loop reads CASSQGPLQTFSYEQYF. The CDR3 DNA is TGTGCCAGCAGCCAAGGGCCCCTACAGACGTTCTCCTACGAGCAGTACTTC.